The sequence of this T cell receptor beta chain was determined in a study of T cells after yellow fever vaccination. Germline-derived CDR1 and CDR2 are SGHRS and YFSETQ. The length of the CDR3 is 15 residues. V shed 4 bases and J 3 bases; nucleotides not matched to a gene: 8. Study outcomes and limitations: Although most clonotypes did not, a small share appeared in both CD4 and CD8 compartments. Subsequent booster samples again held most clones from primary vaccination (nearly 98% CD4, roughly 91% CD8). The study noted that FACS-sorted repertoires could contain abundant clonotypes contaminating from the bulk population.

For TCR, cDNA came from 5'RACE template switching, which added a universal primer site and UMIs. TCRdb independently ran MiXCR on the 5' RACE reads; one entry per CDR3 protein. The table has about 340,000 distinct CDR3 sequences, 3.5% to 4.5% seen once. In the case of this clonotype: No antigen is known for it.

The rearrangement links TRBV5-1 to TRBJ1-1, with 8 positions matching TRBD1. The sample here was PBMCs, taken 5 days after the yellow fever booster vaccination. This clonotype originated in a man aged 18 to 35 who received the YFV17D yellow fever vaccine. DNA of the CDR3: TGCGCCAGCAGCCGAGACAGGGGAGGGTACACTGAAGCTTTCTTT. Its protein is CASSRDRGGYTEAFF.